This T cell receptor (beta chain) was captured in a study of high-grade serous ovarian cancer treatment subgroups. Study-wide context: On average, roughly 14,000 reads and about 8,100 unique TCR beta rearrangements were obtained per sample. Study-level findings and limits: CDR1 and CDR2 were left unanalyzed; analyses focused on CDR3.

Generated by immunoSEQ multiplex PCR, the TCRdb table keeps only in-frame clones and is missing some. The sample has 12,000 or so clones; around 90% are singletons. As to this clone: Its antigen is undetermined.

Tumor samples were obtained before definitive surgery or chemotherapy. The CDR3 has 15 amino acids. The V end was cut by 5 bases, the J end by 0 bases, with 14 bases between. Germline CDR1 and CDR2: MNHEY and SMNVEV (reference sequence). The rearrangement uses TRBV27 and TRBJ2-7, with a weak D call TRBD2 (5 bases). The sequenced sample consisted of tumor tissue. The source is a human donor with high-grade serous ovarian cancer. For the CDR3, the DNA is TGTGCCAGCAGTCCCCGTCGGGAAAGCTCCTACGAGCAGTACTTC. Protein product: CASSPRRESSYEQYF.